This record concerns one T cell receptor beta chain sequence. The data stem from a study of CXCR3-negative and CXCR3-positive naive CD8 T cells. This CDR3 has 14 residues. The V gene's germline CDR1 is SQVTM and CDR2 ANQGSEA. TRB cDNA libraries were made by UMI-labeled 5' RACE. TCRdb reprocessed the 5' RACE reads and reports one entry per CDR3 protein, with no DNA. The sample has some 61,000 distinct CDR3 sequences. The chain recombines TRBV29-1 with TRBJ2-7; checking the TCRdb D call of TRBD2 is not possible without DNA. The clonotype originates from a human donor in good health. Some clones in this sample may be carry-over from other donors' samples. Sequencing used naive CXCR3- CD8+ T cells from blood. The sample's subset: CD45RO-CCR7+CD27+CD95- naive CD8+ T cells lacking CXCR3 (TNR3-). CDR3 sequence: CSVEFPSQAYEQYF.